These 23 T cell receptor beta chains were sequenced from one sample in a study of blood T cell repertoires in COVID-19. Assay used: immunoSEQ multiplex PCR; TCRdb lists only in-frame clones, some missing. The repertoire consists of 65,000 to 90,000 clones, with about nine tenths occurring once and the leading ten covering 6.9%. Sequenced input: peripheral blood. The receptor source for this set is a human donor in a cohort sampled during active COVID-19.

V gene TRBV28 combines with J gene TRBJ2-7; 8 positions match TRBD1. V shed 6 bases and J 3 bases; nucleotides not matched to a gene: 7. The CDR3 sequence is 14 residues long. CDR1 and CDR2 from the germline V gene are MDHEN and SYDVKM. The DNA for the CDR3 is TGTGCCAGCAGGTCCACAGGGGGACGCTACGAGCAGTACTTC. It yields the protein CASRSTGGRYEQYF. Using reference TRBV28 and TRBJ2-7 for the parts outside the CDR3, the full variable domain is DVKVTQSSRYLVKRTGEKVFLECVQDMDHENMFWYRQDPGLGLRLIYFSYDVKMKEKGDIPEGYSVSREKKERFSLILESASTNQTSMYLCASRSTGGRYEQYFGPGTRLTVT.

CDR3 residues: CALGAPPGETQYF. The CDR3 coding sequence is TGTGCCCTGGGGGCCCCTCCGGGAGAGACCCAGTACTTC. The rearrangement links TRBV6-5 to TRBJ2-5, with D possibly matching TRBD1 (6 bases). The length of the CDR3 is 13 residues. Trimming shortened V by 11 bases and J by 4 bases, and 17 bases separated the two germline ends. Germline values: CDR1 MNHEY, CDR2 SVGAGI.

The genes are TRBV29-1 and TRBJ1-2; 9 nucleotides match TRBD1. Germline trimming cut 0 bases from V and 4 bases from J; bases unmatched to any gene: 9. The germline V gene has CDR1 SQVTM and CDR2 ANQGSEA. The CDR3 consists of 16 residues. CDR3 protein: CSVEELGTGYSYGYTF. In DNA, the CDR3 is TGCAGCGTTGAAGAGCTTGGGACAGGGTATTCCTATGGCTACACCTTC.

A single count supports this clone. In DNA, the CDR3 is TGCAGCGTGAGGTTGGATAACTATGGCTACACCTTC. Protein sequence: CSVRLDNYGYTF. The genes are TRBV29-1 and TRBJ1-2; D remains ambiguous. Trimming took off 6 bases at V and 1 base at J, with 9 bases between the two ends. Looked up from germline, CDR1 is SQVTM and CDR2 is ANQGSEA. CDR3 length: 12 amino acids. The variable domain in full, with the rest retrieved from reference TRBV29-1 and TRBJ1-2, is SAVISQKPSRDICQRGTSLTIQCQVDSQVTMMFWYRQQPGQSLTLIATANQGSEATYESGFVIDKFPISRPNLTFSTLTVSNMSPEDSSIYLCSVRLDNYGYTFGSGTRLTVV.

V and J are TRBV7-2 and TRBJ2-1; D might be TRBD2 (7 bases). Germline CDR1 and CDR2: SGHTA and FQGNSA. Trimming shortened V by 2 bases and J by 3 bases, and 17 bases separated the two germline ends. There are 17 residues in the CDR3. The CDR3 here is CASSLRLAGAIYNEQFF. The CDR3 DNA reads TGTGCCAGCAGCTTAAGATTGGCGGGGGCCATCTACAATGAGCAGTTCTTC.

V is TRBV25-1 and J is TRBJ1-2; the match to TRBD1 covers 8 bases. CDR1 is MGHDK and CDR2 is SYGVNS in the germline V gene. V dropped 3 bases and J dropped 6; count of bases not matched to a gene: 0. The CDR3 length is 12 residues. CDR3 coding DNA: TGTGCCAGCAGTGAGACAGGGGATGGCTACACCTTC. Its protein product is CASSETGDGYTF.

The chain carries TRBV5-1 and TRBJ2-1; 7 bases align to TRBD1. The CDR3 is 14 amino acids. CDR1 and CDR2 from the germline V gene are SGHRS and YFSETQ. The junction had 5 bases not matched to a gene; V was cut back by 0 bases and J by 8 bases. The CDR3 nucleotides are TGCGCCAGCAGCTTGGGACAGGGATGGGATGAGCAGTTCTTC. Its protein is CASSLGQGWDEQFF. Filled out from reference TRBV5-1 and TRBJ2-1, the complete variable domain reads KAGVTQTPRYLIKTRGQQVTLSCSPISGHRSVSWYQQTPGQGLQFLFEYFSETQRNKGNFPGRFSGRQFSNSRSEMNVSTLELGDSALYLCASSLGQGWDEQFFGPGTRLTVL.

V usage is TRBV2 and J usage is TRBJ1-1; D is unclear. This CDR3 contains 14 residues. CDR1 is SNHLY and CDR2 is FYNNEI in the germline V gene. Between the trimmed V and J ends, which lost 8 bases and 0 bases, there was a span of 13 bases. The CDR3 coding sequence is TGTGCCAGCGGGTTGACTGCAATGAACACTGAAGCTTTCTTT. Translating it yields CASGLTAMNTEAFF.

This chain links TRBV6-4 with TRBJ2-1; 7 positions agree with TRBD1. Germline V gene sequence: CDR1 MRHNA, CDR2 SNTAGT. With V trimmed by 2 bases and J by 1 base, 17 bases remained unmatched. This CDR3 is 20 amino acids long. CDR3 bases: TGTGCCAGCAGTGACCCAATCGACAGGGATCCTCCCGGGTCCTACAATGAGCAGTTCTTC. Amino acids: CASSDPIDRDPPGSYNEQFF.

V gene TRBV4-3 combines with J gene TRBJ1-5, with D unclear. This CDR3 contains 13 residues. Germline V gene data show CDR1 as LGHNA and CDR2 as YSLEER. Trimming removed 4 bases at V and 5 bases at J, with 9 bases between. Here the CDR3 reads CASSPSPDQPQHF. The CDR3 nucleotides are TGCGCCAGCAGCCCCTCCCCAGATCAGCCCCAGCATTTT.

This rearrangement joins TRBV10-3 to TRBJ2-2; 8 bases map to TRBD2. Trimming at V came to 2 bases and at J to 3 bases, leaving 5 bases not matched to a gene. Germline assignment: CDR1 ENHRY and CDR2 SYGVKD. This CDR3 spans 16 amino acids. CDR3 DNA: TGTGCCATCAGTGAGCTACTAGCGGACTACACCGGGGAGCTGTTTTTT. Protein sequence: CAISELLADYTGELFF.

The chain links TRBV7-9 to TRBJ2-2, with 7 bases matching TRBD1. With V trimmed by 2 bases and J by 4 bases, 1 base remained unmatched. This CDR3 has 14 amino acids. From germline, CDR1 is SEHNR and CDR2 FQNEAQ (reference sequence). CDR3 in amino acids: CASSLRDSTGELFF. CDR3 DNA: TGTGCCAGCAGCTTAAGGGACAGCACCGGGGAGCTGTTTTTT.

The genes are TRBV19 and TRBJ1-4; the D gene is possibly TRBD1 (5 bases). Trimming took off 7 bases at V and 2 bases at J, with 14 bases between the two ends. Germline CDR1 and CDR2: LNHDA and SQIVND (reference sequence). The CDR3 loop spans 15 amino acids. In nucleotides, the CDR3 is TGTGCCAGTACCTCCCTCGGGACTACTAATGAAAAACTGTTTTTT. Its translation is CASTSLGTTNEKLFF.

V usage is TRBV10-3 and J usage is TRBJ2-5; 8 nucleotides align to TRBD2. The germline V gene encodes CDR1 ENHRY and CDR2 SYGVKD. The CDR3 covers 15 residues. Losses at the gene ends were 3 bases for V and 9 bases for J; bases not matched to a gene: 12. CDR3 coding DNA: TGTGCCATCAGTGACTCTCACACTCGGCGGGAGGCCCAGTACTTC. Its translation is CAISDSHTRREAQYF.

V and J are TRBV18 and TRBJ2-1; TRBD2 aligns across 7 bases. Unmatched junction bases numbered 4, after V lost 2 bases and J lost 3 bases. CDR1 is KGHSH and CDR2 is LQKENI in the germline V gene. This CDR3 is built from 15 residues. CDR3 sequence reads: CASSPGLADYNEQFF. DNA for the CDR3: TGTGCCAGCTCACCAGGCCTAGCGGACTACAATGAGCAGTTCTTC.

The V and J genes are TRBV19 and TRBJ2-1, with 8 bases that match TRBD2. V was pared by 9 bases and J by 9 bases, with 4 bases of the junction left unmatched. CDR3 size: 11 residues. CDR1 LNHDA and CDR2 SQIVND come from the germline V gene (reference sequence). The CDR3 here is CASRRGGEQFF. DNA of the CDR3: TGTGCCAGCCGCCGGGGGGGTGAGCAGTTCTTC.

The rearrangement uses TRBV5-1 and TRBJ1-6, with D unresolved. CDR3 length equals 15 residues. Germline V lookup: CDR1 SGHRS, CDR2 YFSETQ. Trimming pared 7 bases from V and 7 bases from J, leaving 18 bases between. The CDR3 DNA sequence: TGCGCCAGCGCGCCCGGGTCCCAAGGAAATTCACCCCTCCACTTT. Protein product: CASAPGSQGNSPLHF.

This chain uses TRBV7-9 with TRBJ1-2; maybe TRBD1 (6 bases). Germline V gene sequence: CDR1 SEHNR, CDR2 FQNEAQ (reference sequence). Trimming removed 6 bases at V and 5 bases at J, with 16 bases between. There are 14 residues in the CDR3. CDR3 nucleotides: TGTGCCAGCAGTTTGCTGGGCCAGGGGTATGGCTACACCTTC. It is translated as CASSLLGQGYGYTF.

The genes are TRBV29-1 and TRBJ2-5; D may be TRBD1 or TRBD2 (5 bases each). CDR1 is SQVTM, CDR2 ANQGSEA, per germline. The CDR3 runs 12 residues. V shed 7 bases and J shed 5 bases, with 14 bases lying between them. DNA of the CDR3: TGCAGCGGGGGGTATTCCGGGGAGACCCAGTACTTC. It translates to CSGGYSGETQYF.

In its sample, this clone was seen once. The gene calls are TRBV5-8 and TRBJ2-7, with TRBD2 matching 7 bases. The V gene end was trimmed by 4 bases and the J gene end by 1 base; junction bases not matched to a gene: 8. The CDR3 totals 15 residues. CDR1 SGHTS and CDR2 YDEGEE come from the germline V gene. CDR3 amino acids: CASSSTSARSYEQYF. The CDR3 bases are TGTGCCAGCAGCAGCACTAGCGCTAGGTCCTACGAGCAGTACTTC.

The rearrangement uses TRBV29-1 and TRBJ2-5; a possible D gene is TRBD1 (5 bases). Deletions cut 6 bases from V and 0 bases from J, with 29 bases between. This CDR3 spans 19 amino acids. The germline V gene has CDR1 SQVTM and CDR2 ANQGSEA. The CDR3, as DNA: TGCAGCGTCGCTGACAGAGTACTAAGGGTGGTCTCGTACCAAGAGACCCAGTACTTC. Its protein product is CSVADRVLRVVSYQETQYF.

CDR3 nucleotide sequence: TGTGCCAGCAGTGATCCTAGCGGGGGGTTCACAGATACGCAGTATTTT. Its translation is CASSDPSGGFTDTQYF. The chain uses TRBV2 and TRBJ2-3, with 11 bases aligning to TRBD2. The germline V gene encodes CDR1 SNHLY and CDR2 FYNNEI. This CDR3 comprises 16 residues. V shed 3 bases and J 2 bases; nucleotides not matched to a gene: 4.

The chain carries TRBV3-1 (or the pseudogene TRBV3-2) and TRBJ2-7, with a tentative D call TRBD1 (5 bases). Per germline, CDR1 LGHDT and CDR2 YNNKEL (reference sequence). The V gene lost 4 bases and the J gene lost 6 bases, with 10 bases spanning the gap. This CDR3 spans 12 amino acids. The CDR3 DNA is TGTGCCAGCAGCCCCCAGGGCTCCGAGCAGTACTTC. It codes for CASSPQGSEQYF.